This is a list of T cell receptor beta chains from one sample in a study of blood T cell repertoires in COVID-19. Method: immunoSEQ multiplex PCR; TCRdb's copy keeps in-frame clones and lacks some. The sample has around 100,000 clones, approximately 78% seen once. Source material: peripheral blood. Every receptor here comes from a man aged 60 to 69 with active or convalescent COVID-19. CDR3s include the opening cysteine and the closing phenylalanine or tryptophan. A D gene is named only where the DNA matches it firmly. Only some rows state a clone size, as once, few, many or a class for expanded clones.

d_call,j_call,clone_size,v_call,cdr3_aa,cdr3_nt
TRBD1,TRBJ1-2,-,TRBV7-2,CASSLALQGARGYTF,TGTGCCAGCAGCTTAGCGTTACAGGGGGCGCGGGGCTACACCTTC
TRBD1,TRBJ2-4,-,TRBV3-1/TRBV3-2,CASSQDWDSYKNIQYF,TGTGCCAGCAGCCAAGATTGGGACAGCTACAAAAACATTCAGTACTTC
TRBD1,TRBJ2-7,few,TRBV30,CAWSRDRLTRQYF,TGTGCCTGGAGCCGGGACAGACTCACGAGGCAGTACTTC
-,TRBJ2-7,-,TRBV28,CASSDSGASYEQYF,TGTGCCAGCAGTGACTCAGGGGCTTCCTACGAGCAGTACTTC
-,TRBJ1-2,-,TRBV12-3/TRBV12-4,CASSLPENYGYTF,TGTGCCAGCAGTTTGCCAGAAAACTATGGCTACACCTTC
-,TRBJ1-5,-,TRBV6-5,CASRKGPGSNQPQHF,TGTGCCAGCCGGAAGGGCCCGGGGAGCAATCAGCCCCAGCATTTT
-,TRBJ1-1,-,TRBV5-1,CATSPSGGSTEAFF,TGCGCCACCTCCCCCAGCGGGGGATCCACTGAAGCTTTCTTT
TRBD1,TRBJ1-3,-,TRBV18,CASSPLGQGEGNTIYF,TGTGCCAGCTCACCCCTTGGACAGGGGGAAGGAAACACCATATATTTT
TRBD1,TRBJ2-5,many,TRBV24-1,CATSLGRVQGVGETQYF,TGTGCCACCAGTCTCGGTAGGGTGCAGGGGGTTGGAGAGACCCAGTACTTC
TRBD2,TRBJ2-3,-,TRBV10-2,CASSPGASGRTDTQYF,TGCGCCAGCAGTCCCGGGGCTAGCGGGAGGACAGATACGCAGTATTTT
-,TRBJ2-2,-,TRBV24-1,CATSDLRQNTGELFF,TGTGCCACCAGTGATTTGAGACAAAACACCGGGGAGCTGTTTTTT